The TCR beta chain under discussion was sequenced for a study of blood T cell repertoires in COVID-19. Study-wide context: COVID-19 samples, acute and convalescent, were from the United States, Italy and Spain. T cells, B-cell-depleted T cells, or PBMCs provided the cDNA or gDNA that served as material.

CDR3 length: 15 residues. The ends were cut back, 6 bases at V and 4 bases at J, with 19 bases in the middle. Germline CDR1 LGHDT, CDR2 YNNKEL (reference sequence). As processed by the authors: Estimated nucleated cell counts came from reference gene primer amplification. Using immunoSEQ multiplex PCR, the repertoire was profiled, and TCRdb retains in-frame clones only, with some absent. The DNA gave D and trimming, while V, J and clone size come from that table. The sample holds roughly 500,000 clones, 80% to 90% seen once. Specimen: peripheral blood. The TCR comes from a human donor in a cohort sampled during active COVID-19. The V gene is TRBV3-1 (or the pseudogene TRBV3-2), the J gene TRBJ2-7; no reliable D call. In DNA, the CDR3 is TGTGCCAGCAGAAGAACTTCAGGTTACAAGTACGAGCAGTACTTC. This codes for CASRRTSGYKYEQYF.